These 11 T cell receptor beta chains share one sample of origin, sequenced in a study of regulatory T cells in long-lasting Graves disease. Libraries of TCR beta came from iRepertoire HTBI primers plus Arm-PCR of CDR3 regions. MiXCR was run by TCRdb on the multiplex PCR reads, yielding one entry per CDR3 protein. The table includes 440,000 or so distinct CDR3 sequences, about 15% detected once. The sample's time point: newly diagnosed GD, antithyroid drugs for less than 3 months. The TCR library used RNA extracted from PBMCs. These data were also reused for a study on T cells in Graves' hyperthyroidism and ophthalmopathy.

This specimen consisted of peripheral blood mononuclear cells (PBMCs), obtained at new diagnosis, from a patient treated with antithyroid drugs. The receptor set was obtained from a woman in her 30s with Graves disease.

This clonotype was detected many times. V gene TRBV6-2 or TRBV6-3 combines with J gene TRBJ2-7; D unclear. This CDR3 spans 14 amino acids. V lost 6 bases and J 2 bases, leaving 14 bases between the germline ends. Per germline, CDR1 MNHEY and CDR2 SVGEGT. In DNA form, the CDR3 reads TGTGCCAGCAGGCATCGACTCCTAACCTACGAGCAGTACTTC. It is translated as CASRHRLLTYEQYF.

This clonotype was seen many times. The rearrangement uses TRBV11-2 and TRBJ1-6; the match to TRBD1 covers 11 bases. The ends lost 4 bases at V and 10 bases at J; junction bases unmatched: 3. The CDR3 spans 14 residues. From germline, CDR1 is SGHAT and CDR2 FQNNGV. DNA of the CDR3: TGTGCCAGCAGCTCGGACAGGGGGCGATCACCCCTCCACTTT. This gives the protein CASSSDRGRSPLHF.

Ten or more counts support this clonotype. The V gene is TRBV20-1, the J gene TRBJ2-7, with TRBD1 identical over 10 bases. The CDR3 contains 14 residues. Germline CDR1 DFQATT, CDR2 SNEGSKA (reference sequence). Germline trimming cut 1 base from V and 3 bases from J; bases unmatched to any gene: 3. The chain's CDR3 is CSARVRTGGYEQYF. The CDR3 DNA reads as TGCAGTGCTAGAGTGAGGACAGGGGGCTACGAGCAGTACTTC.

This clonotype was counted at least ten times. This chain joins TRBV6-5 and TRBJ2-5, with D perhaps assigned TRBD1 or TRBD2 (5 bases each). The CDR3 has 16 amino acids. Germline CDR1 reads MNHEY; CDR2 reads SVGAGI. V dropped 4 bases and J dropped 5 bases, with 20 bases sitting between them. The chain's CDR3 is CASSLRPEGRGETQYF. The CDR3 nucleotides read TGTGCCAGCAGTTTACGCCCAGAGGGGCGAGGGGAGACCCAGTACTTC.

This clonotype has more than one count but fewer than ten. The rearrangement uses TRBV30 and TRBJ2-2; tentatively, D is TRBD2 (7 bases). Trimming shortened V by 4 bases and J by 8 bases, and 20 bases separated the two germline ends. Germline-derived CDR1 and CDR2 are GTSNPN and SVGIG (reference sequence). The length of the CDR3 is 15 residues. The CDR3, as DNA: TGTGCCTGGACCTGGGGGGGCCGGGAGCTTGGGGAGCTGTTTTTT. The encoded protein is CAWTWGGRELGELFF.

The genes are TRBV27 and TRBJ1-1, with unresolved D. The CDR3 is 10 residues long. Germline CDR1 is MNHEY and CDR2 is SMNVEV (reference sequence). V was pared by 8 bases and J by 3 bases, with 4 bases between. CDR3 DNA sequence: TGTGCCAGCGGGTACACTGAAGCTTTCTTT. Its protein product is CASGYTEAFF.

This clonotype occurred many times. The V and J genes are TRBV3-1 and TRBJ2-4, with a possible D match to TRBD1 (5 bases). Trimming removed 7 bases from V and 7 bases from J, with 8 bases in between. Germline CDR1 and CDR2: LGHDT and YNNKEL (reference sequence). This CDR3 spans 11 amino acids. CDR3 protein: CASTKGNIQYF. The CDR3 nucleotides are TGTGCCAGCACCAAGGGGAACATTCAGTACTTC. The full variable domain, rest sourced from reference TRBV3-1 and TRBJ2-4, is DTAVSQTPKYLVTQMGNDKSIKCEQNLGHDTMYWYKQDSKKFLKIMFSYNNKELIINETVPNRFSPKSPDKAHLNLHINSLELGDSAVYFCASTKGNIQYFGAGTRLSVL.

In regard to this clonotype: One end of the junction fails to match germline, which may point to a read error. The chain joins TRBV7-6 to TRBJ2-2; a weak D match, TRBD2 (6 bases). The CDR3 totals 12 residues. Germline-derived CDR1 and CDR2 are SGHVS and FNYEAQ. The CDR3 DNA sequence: TGTGCCAGCAGCGAGGGGATGGGGGGGCTGTTTTTT. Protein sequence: CASSEGMGGLFF. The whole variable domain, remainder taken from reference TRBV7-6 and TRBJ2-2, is GAGVSQSPRYKVTKRGQDVALRCDPISGHVSLYWYRQALGQGPEFLTYFNYEAQQDKSGLPNDRFSAERPEGSISTLTIQRTEQRDSAMYRCASSEGMGGLFFGEGSRLTVL.

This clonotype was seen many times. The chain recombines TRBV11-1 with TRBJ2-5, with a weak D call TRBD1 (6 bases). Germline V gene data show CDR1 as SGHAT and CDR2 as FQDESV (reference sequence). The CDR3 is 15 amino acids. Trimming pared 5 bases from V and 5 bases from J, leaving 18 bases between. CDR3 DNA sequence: TGTGCCAGCAGCGCGGGCCGGGACAAGCGGGAGACCCAGTACTTC. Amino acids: CASSAGRDKRETQYF.

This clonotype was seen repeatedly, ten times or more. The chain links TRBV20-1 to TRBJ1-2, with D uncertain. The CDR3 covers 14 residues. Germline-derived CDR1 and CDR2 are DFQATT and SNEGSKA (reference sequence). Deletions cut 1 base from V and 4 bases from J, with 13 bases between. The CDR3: CSARVSTETYGYTF. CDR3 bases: TGCAGTGCTAGAGTTTCAACAGAGACCTATGGCTACACCTTC.

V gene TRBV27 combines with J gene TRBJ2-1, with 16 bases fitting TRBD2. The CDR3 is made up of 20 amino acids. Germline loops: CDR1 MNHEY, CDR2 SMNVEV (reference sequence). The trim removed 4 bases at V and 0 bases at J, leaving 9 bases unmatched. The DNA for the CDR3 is TGTGCCAGCAGTTCCCGGGGACTAGCGGGAGGGGAAAGCTCCTACAATGAGCAGTTCTTC. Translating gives CASSSRGLAGGESSYNEQFF.